The clone carrying this T cell receptor (beta chain) was detected only a few times. Authors of the study amplified TCR beta CDR3 regions from RNA transcripts. The HTBI primer set served for first-round RT-PCR of the TCR CDR3. TCRdb analysed the multiplex PCR reads with MiXCR anew, one entry per CDR3 protein. The repertoire holds some 600,000 distinct CDR3 sequences, with 11% to 15% as singletons. Before ophthalmopathy appeared, progressors gave blood at initial hyperthyroidism diagnosis. The sample is drawn from a study of T cells in Graves' hyperthyroidism and ophthalmopathy. The sequence derives from a woman in her twenties or thirties with Graves' hyperthyroidism that later progressed to Graves' ophthalmopathy. What was sequenced was blood.

The CDR3 DNA follows: TGCAGTGCTAGTGCAACAGGAAATCCCCCGGATGGCTACACCTTC. Amino acid sequence: CSASATGNPPDGYTF. J is TRBJ1-2 and V is TRBV20-1; D is perhaps TRBD1 (5 bases). Deletions cut 3 bases from V and 6 bases from J, with 20 bases between. The CDR3 spans 15 residues. Germline assignment: CDR1 DFQATT and CDR2 SNEGSKA (reference sequence).